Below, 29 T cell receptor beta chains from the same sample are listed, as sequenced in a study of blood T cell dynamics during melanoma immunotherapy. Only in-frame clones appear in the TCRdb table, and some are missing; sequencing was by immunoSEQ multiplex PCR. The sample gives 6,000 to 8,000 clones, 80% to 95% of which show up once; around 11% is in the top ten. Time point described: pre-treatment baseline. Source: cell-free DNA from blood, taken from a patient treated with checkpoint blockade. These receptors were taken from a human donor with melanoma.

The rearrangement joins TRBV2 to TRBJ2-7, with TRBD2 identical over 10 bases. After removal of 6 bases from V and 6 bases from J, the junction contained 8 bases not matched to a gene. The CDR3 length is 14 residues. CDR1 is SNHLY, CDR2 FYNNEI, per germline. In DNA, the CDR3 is TGTGCCAGCAGGGCTAGCGGGGGTCCCCTCGAGCAGTACTTC. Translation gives CASRASGGPLEQYF. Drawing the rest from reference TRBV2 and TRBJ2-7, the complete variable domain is EPEVTQTPSHQVTQMGQEVILRCVPISNHLYFYWYRQILGQKVEFLVSFYNNEISEKSEIFDDQFSVERPDGSNFTLKIRSTKLEDSAMYFCASRASGGPLEQYFGPGTRLTVT.

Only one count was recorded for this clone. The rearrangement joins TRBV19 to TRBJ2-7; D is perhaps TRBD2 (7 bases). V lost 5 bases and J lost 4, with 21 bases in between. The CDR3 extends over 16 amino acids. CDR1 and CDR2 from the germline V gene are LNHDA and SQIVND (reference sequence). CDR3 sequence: CASSAGTTGNRYEQYF. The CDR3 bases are TGTGCCAGTAGTGCAGGGACTACAGGGAATCGTTACGAGCAGTACTTC.

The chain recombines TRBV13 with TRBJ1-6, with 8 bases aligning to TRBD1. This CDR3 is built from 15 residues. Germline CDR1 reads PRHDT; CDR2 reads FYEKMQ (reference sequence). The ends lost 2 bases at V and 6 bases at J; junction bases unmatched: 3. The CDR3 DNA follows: TGTGCCAGCAGCTTAAGGCAGGGGGCTAATTCACCCCTCCACTTT. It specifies CASSLRQGANSPLHF.

CDR3 protein: CASSYSPYNEQFF. CDR3 DNA sequence: TGTGCCAGCAGTTACTCCCCTTACAATGAGCAGTTCTTC. The chain links TRBV6-6 to TRBJ2-1; D gene uncertain. CDR1 is MNHNY, CDR2 SVGAGI, per germline (reference sequence). The germline V and J ends were trimmed by 0 bases and 4 bases, with 4 bases remaining between them. The CDR3 consists of 13 residues.

CDR3 residues: CASSLEAGGPGETQYF. In DNA form, the CDR3 reads TGTGCCAGCAGCTTAGAAGCGGGAGGGCCAGGGGAGACCCAGTACTTC. The V call is TRBV11-2, the J call TRBJ2-5; 10 bases are a match to TRBD2. This CDR3 has 16 residues. CDR1 is SGHAT and CDR2 is FQNNGV in the germline V gene. With V trimmed by 0 bases and J by 5 bases, 6 bases remained unmatched.

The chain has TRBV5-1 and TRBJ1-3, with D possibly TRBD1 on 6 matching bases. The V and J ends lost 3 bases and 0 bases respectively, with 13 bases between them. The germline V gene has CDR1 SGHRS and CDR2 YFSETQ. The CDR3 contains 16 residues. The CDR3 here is CASSSGQPSSGNTIYF. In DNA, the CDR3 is TGCGCCAGCAGCTCCGGACAGCCGAGCTCTGGAAACACCATATATTTT.

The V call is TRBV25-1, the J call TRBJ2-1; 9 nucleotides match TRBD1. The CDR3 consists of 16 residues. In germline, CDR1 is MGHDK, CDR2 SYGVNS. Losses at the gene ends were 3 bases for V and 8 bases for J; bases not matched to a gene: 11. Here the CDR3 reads CASSEGTGRIGDEQFF. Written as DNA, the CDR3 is TGTGCCAGCAGTGAGGGGACAGGGCGGATTGGCGATGAGCAGTTCTTC.

DNA of the CDR3: TGTGCCAGCAGCTCCGGACCCCGGGACTATTCCTACGAGCAGTACTTC. Protein: CASSSGPRDYSYEQYF. This chain links TRBV5-6 with TRBJ2-7; 7 nucleotides line up with TRBD2. This CDR3 has 16 amino acids. V lost 3 bases to trimming and J lost 1 base; unmatched junction nucleotides: 10. From germline, CDR1 is SGHDT and CDR2 YYEEEE.

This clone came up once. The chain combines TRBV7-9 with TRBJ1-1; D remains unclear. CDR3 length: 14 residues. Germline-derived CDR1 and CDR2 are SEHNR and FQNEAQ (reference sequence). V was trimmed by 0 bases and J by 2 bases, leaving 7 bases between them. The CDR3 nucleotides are TGTGCCAGCAGCTTAGCGGGCAGTAACACTGAAGCTTTCTTT. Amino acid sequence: CASSLAGSNTEAFF. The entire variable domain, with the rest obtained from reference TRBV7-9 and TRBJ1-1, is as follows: DTGVSQNPRHKITKRGQNVTFRCDPISEHNRLYWYRQTLGQGPEFLTYFQNEAQLEKSRLLSDRFSAERPKGSFSTLEIQRTEQGDSAMYLCASSLAGSNTEAFFGQGTRLTVV.

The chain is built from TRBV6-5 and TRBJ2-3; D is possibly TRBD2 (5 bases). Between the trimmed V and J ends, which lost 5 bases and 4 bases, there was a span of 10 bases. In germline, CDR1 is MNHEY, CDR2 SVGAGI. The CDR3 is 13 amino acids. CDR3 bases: TGTGCCAGCAGTCGAGGGCCGGCAGATACGCAGTATTTT. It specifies CASSRGPADTQYF.

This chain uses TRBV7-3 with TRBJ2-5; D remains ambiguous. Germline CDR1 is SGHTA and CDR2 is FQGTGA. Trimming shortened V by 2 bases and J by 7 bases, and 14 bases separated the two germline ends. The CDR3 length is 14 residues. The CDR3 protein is CASSLSQPPGTQYF. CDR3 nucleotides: TGTGCCAGCAGCTTATCGCAGCCGCCCGGGACCCAGTACTTC.

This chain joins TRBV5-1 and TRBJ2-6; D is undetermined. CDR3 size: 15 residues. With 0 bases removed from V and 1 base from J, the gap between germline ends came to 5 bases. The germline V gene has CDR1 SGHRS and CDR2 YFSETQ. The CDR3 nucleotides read TGCGCCAGCAGCTTGGTGGCATCTGGGGCCAACGTCCTGACTTTC. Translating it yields CASSLVASGANVLTF.

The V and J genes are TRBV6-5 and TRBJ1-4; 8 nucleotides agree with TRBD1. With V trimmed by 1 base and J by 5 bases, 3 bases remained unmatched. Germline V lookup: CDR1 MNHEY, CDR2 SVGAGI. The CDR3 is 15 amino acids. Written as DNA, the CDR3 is TGTGCCAGCAGTTACTTCGGACAGGGAAATGAAAAACTGTTTTTT. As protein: CASSYFGQGNEKLFF.

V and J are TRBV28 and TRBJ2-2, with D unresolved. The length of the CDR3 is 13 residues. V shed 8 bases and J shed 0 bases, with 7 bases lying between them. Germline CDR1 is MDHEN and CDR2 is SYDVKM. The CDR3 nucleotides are TGTGCCAGCGTTGCAACGAACACCGGGGAGCTGTTTTTT. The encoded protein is CASVATNTGELFF. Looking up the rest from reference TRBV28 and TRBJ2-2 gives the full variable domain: DVKVTQSSRYLVKRTGEKVFLECVQDMDHENMFWYRQDPGLGLRLIYFSYDVKMKEKGDIPEGYSVSREKKERFSLILESASTNQTSMYLCASVATNTGELFFGEGSRLTVL.

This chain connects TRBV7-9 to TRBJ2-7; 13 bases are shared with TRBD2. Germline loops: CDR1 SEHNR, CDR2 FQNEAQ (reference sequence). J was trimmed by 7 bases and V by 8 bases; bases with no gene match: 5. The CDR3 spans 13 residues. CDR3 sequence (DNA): TGTGCCAGCCGCGGACTAGCGGGGGAAGAGCAGTACTTC. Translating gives CASRGLAGEEQYF.

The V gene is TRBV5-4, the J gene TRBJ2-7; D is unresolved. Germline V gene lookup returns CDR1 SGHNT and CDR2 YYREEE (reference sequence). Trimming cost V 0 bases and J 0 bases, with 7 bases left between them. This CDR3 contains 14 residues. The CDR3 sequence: CASSLGRTSYEQYF. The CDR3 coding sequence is TGTGCCAGCAGCTTGGGACGGACCTCCTACGAGCAGTACTTC.

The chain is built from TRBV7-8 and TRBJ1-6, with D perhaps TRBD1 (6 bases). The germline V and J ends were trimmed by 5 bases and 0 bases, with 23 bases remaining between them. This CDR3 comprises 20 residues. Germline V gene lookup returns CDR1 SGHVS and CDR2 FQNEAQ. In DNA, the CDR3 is TGTGCCAGCAGCCAACGACCTAGCGATTGGACAGCCTCCTATAATTCACCCCTCCACTTT. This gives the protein CASSQRPSDWTASYNSPLHF.

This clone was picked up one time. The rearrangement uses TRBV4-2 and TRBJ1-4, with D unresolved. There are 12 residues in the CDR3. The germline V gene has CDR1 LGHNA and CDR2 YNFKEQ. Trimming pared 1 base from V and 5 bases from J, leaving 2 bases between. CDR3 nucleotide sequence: TGTGCCAGCAGCCAAGTAAATGAAAAACTGTTTTTT. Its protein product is CASSQVNEKLFF.

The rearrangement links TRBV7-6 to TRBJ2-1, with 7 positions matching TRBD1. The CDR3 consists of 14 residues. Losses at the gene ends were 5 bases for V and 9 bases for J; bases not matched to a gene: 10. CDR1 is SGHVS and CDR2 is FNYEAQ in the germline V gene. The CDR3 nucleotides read TGTGCCAGCAGCCTATACGACAGGGCTGGTGAGCAGTTCTTC. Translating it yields CASSLYDRAGEQFF. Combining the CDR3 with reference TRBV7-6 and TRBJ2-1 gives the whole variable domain GAGVSQSPRYKVTKRGQDVALRCDPISGHVSLYWYRQALGQGPEFLTYFNYEAQQDKSGLPNDRFSAERPEGSISTLTIQRTEQRDSAMYRCASSLYDRAGEQFFGPGTRLTVL.

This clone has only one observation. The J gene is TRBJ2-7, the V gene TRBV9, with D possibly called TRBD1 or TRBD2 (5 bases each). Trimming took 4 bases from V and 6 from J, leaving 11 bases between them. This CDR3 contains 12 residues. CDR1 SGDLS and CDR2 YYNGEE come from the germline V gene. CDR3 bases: TGTGCCAGCAGCCAGGGACCGTCCGAGCAGTACTTC. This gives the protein CASSQGPSEQYF.

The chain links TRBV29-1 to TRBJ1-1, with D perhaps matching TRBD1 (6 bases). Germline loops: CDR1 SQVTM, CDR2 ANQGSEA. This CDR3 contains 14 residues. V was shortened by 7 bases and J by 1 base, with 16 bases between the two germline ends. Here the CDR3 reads CSESPGHKNTEAFF. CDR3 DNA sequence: TGCAGCGAATCTCCGGGACACAAGAACACTGAAGCTTTCTTT.

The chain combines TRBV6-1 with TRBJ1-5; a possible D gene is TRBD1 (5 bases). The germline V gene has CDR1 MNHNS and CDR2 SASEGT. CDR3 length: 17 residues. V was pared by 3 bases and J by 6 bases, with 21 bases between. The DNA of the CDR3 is TGTGCCAGCAGTGATCTTTTCTCTGGGCAGGGTAGTCAGCCCCAGCATTTT. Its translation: CASSDLFSGQGSQPQHF.

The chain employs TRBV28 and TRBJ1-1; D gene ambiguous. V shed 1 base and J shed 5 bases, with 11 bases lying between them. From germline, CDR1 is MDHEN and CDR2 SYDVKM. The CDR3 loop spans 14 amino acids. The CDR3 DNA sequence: TGTGCCAGCAGTTTATCGGTCTATGAAACTGAAGCTTTCTTT. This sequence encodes CASSLSVYETEAFF.

The DNA of the CDR3 is TGTGCCAGCAGACAGGTTTATAGCAATCAGCCCCAGCATTTT. Encoded protein: CASRQVYSNQPQHF. The chain links TRBV28 to TRBJ1-5; D might be TRBD1 (5 bases). Germline lookup yields CDR1 MDHEN and CDR2 SYDVKM. With 6 bases removed from V and 0 bases from J, the gap between germline ends came to 9 bases. The CDR3 runs to 14 residues.

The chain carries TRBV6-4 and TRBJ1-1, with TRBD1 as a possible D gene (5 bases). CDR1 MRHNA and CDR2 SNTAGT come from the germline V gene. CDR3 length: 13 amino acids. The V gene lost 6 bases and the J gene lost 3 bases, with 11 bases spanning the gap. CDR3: CASSAGFDTEAFF. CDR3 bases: TGTGCCAGCAGCGCAGGGTTTGACACTGAAGCTTTCTTT.

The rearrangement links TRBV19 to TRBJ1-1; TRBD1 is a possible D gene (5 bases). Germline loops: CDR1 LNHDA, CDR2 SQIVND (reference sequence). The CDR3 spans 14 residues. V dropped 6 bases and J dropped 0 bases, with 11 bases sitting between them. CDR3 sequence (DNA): TGTGCCAGTAGGGTGACAGCCATGAACACTGAAGCTTTCTTT. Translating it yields CASRVTAMNTEAFF.

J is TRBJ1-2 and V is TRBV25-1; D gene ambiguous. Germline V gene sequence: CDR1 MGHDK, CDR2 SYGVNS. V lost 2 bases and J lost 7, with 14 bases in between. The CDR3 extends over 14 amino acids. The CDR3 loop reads CASSESRVGSGYTF. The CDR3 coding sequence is TGTGCCAGCAGTGAAAGTCGGGTTGGGAGTGGCTACACCTTC.

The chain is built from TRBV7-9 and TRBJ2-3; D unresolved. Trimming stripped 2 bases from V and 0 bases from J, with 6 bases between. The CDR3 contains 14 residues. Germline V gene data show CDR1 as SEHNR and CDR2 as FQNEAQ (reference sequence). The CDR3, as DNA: TGTGCCAGCAGCTTATCGGCTAGCACAGATACGCAGTATTTT. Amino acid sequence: CASSLSASTDTQYF.

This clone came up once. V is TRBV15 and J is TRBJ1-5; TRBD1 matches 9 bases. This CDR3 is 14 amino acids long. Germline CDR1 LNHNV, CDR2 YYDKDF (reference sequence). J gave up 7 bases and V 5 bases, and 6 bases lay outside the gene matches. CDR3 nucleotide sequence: TGTGCCACCAGCGGGACAGGGTTATGGCAGCCCCAGCATTTT. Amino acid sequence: CATSGTGLWQPQHF.